This entry lists 21 T cell receptor beta chains sequenced from one sample in a study of cytomegalovirus exposure and HLA in healthy donors (dated by TCRdb to 2016 to 2017). To prepare the library, the immunoSEQ multiplex PCR assay was applied. For the multiplex PCR, a mixture combining 60 forward primers for TCR Vbeta segments and 13 reverse primers for TCR Jbeta segments was used. TCRdb retrieved this table from immuneACCESS and kept in-frame rearrangements only. Not all clones are present; in checked studies, unresolved V genes account for under half, and no reason is known for the remainder. The sample table shows over 150,000 clones, and around 80% are seen once. Approximately 4.5% of the sample comes from the top ten. The sample taken for sequencing was PBMCs. These receptors came from a man between 25 and 39 years old in good health and CMV-seronegative.

The chain uses TRBV6-1 and TRBJ2-3; 8 nucleotides align to TRBD2. Looked up from germline, CDR1 is MNHNS and CDR2 is SASEGT. This CDR3 contains 16 residues. Germline trimming cut 2 bases from V and 5 bases from J; bases unmatched to any gene: 9. CDR3 residues: CASSESPAGVGDTQYF. DNA for the CDR3: TGTGCCAGCAGTGAATCCCCAGCGGGAGTTGGAGATACGCAGTATTTT.

V and J are TRBV9 and TRBJ1-1; D is undetermined. Germline loops: CDR1 SGDLS, CDR2 YYNGEE. Trimming removed 0 bases from V and 0 bases from J, with 9 bases in between. This CDR3 region has 15 residues. The CDR3 DNA reads TGTGCCAGCAGCGTAGACCCGGTTCTGAACACTGAAGCTTTCTTT. It is translated as CASSVDPVLNTEAFF.

V is TRBV28 and J is TRBJ1-5; unclear D gene. This CDR3 region has 16 residues. CDR1 is MDHEN, CDR2 SYDVKM, per germline. Trimming stripped 2 bases from V and 1 base from J, with 12 bases between. The CDR3 reads CASSLGLTVSNQPQHF. In nucleotides, the CDR3 is TGTGCCAGCAGTTTAGGCCTTACCGTAAGCAATCAGCCCCAGCATTTT.

The rearrangement joins TRBV14 to TRBJ1-3; TRBD1 is a possible D gene (6 bases). This CDR3 has 15 residues. Germline CDR1 SGHDN, CDR2 FVKESK. Trimming left V 3 bases short and J 5 bases short, with 14 bases between. The CDR3 reads CASSQGDRLRNTIYF. The DNA of the CDR3 is TGTGCCAGCAGCCAGGGAGACAGGTTGCGAAACACCATATATTTT.

The chain uses TRBV5-6 and TRBJ2-3, with TRBD2 matching 9 bases. V gave up 2 bases and J gave up 0 bases; unmatched junction bases: 10. This CDR3 is 18 amino acids long. CDR1 and CDR2 (germline): SGHDT, YYEEEE. In nucleotides, the CDR3 is TGTGCCAGCAGCTTCTCCCCCACTAGCGGGCTGAGCACAGATACGCAGTATTTT. It encodes CASSFSPTSGLSTDTQYF. Full variable domain (rest looked up from reference TRBV5-6 and TRBJ2-3): DAGVTQSPTHLIKTRGQQVTLRCSPKSGHDTVSWYQQALGQGPQFIFQYYEEEERQRGNFPDRFSGHQFPNYSSELNVNALLLGDSALYLCASSFSPTSGLSTDTQYFGPGTRLTVL.

The CDR3 is CSVDRGPPQPQHF. CDR3 nucleotide sequence: TGCAGCGTTGACCGGGGTCCCCCTCAGCCCCAGCATTTT. This rearrangement joins TRBV29-1 to TRBJ1-5, with D unresolved. The germline CDR1 and CDR2 sequences are SQVTM and ANQGSEA. V was shortened by 3 bases and J by 6 bases, with 12 bases between the two germline ends. This CDR3 comprises 13 residues.

This chain links TRBV7-9 with TRBJ2-7; possibly TRBD2 for D (6 bases). With 8 bases removed from V and 0 bases from J, the gap between germline ends came to 17 bases. The CDR3 sequence is 15 residues long. Germline V gene data show CDR1 as SEHNR and CDR2 as FQNEAQ (reference sequence). CDR3 coding DNA: TGTGCCAGCGCCCCGGGCGGTAGCGGCTCCTACGAGCAGTACTTC. This codes for CASAPGGSGSYEQYF. The full variable domain, with the rest looked up from reference TRBV7-9 and TRBJ2-7, is DTGVSQNPRHKITKRGQNVTFRCDPISEHNRLYWYRQTLGQGPEFLTYFQNEAQLEKSRLLSDRFSAERPKGSFSTLEIQRTEQGDSAMYLCASAPGGSGSYEQYFGPGTRLTVT.

This chain links TRBV7-3 with TRBJ1-1; D not resolved. Germline assignment: CDR1 SGHTA and CDR2 FQGTGA. Trimming cost V 5 bases and J 3 bases, with 13 bases left between them. The CDR3 is made up of 14 amino acids. This chain's CDR3 is CASSAEAGYTEAFF. CDR3 sequence (DNA): TGTGCCAGCAGCGCAGAGGCTGGTTACACTGAAGCTTTCTTT.

The rearrangement links TRBV7-2 to TRBJ1-6, with 9 nucleotides matching TRBD1. CDR1 is SGHTA, CDR2 FQGNSA, per germline. The CDR3 is 14 amino acids. Trimming took 7 bases from V and 7 from J; bases not matched to a gene: 5. CDR3 in amino acids: CASTTGGANSPLHF. CDR3 sequence (DNA): TGTGCCAGCACAACAGGGGGCGCCAATTCACCCCTCCACTTT.

This chain uses TRBV4-3 with TRBJ2-4; tentative D call: TRBD1 (5 bases). Per the germline V gene, CDR1 is LGHNA and CDR2 is YSLEER. Trimming pared 0 bases from V and 0 bases from J, leaving 9 bases between. The CDR3 has 16 amino acids. Here the CDR3 DNA reads TGCGCCAGCAGCCAAGATGACAGCTTAGCCAAAAACATTCAGTACTTC. The encoded protein is CASSQDDSLAKNIQYF.

This chain links TRBV29-1 with TRBJ2-5; D is perhaps TRBD1 (7 bases). Germline V gives CDR1 SQVTM, CDR2 ANQGSEA. V lost 6 bases, J lost 4 bases, and 15 bases lay in between. The CDR3 is made up of 13 amino acids. Written as DNA, the CDR3 is TGCAGCGTGAACAGGGGAGGCGGAGAGACCCAGTACTTC. It encodes CSVNRGGGETQYF. Drawing the rest from reference TRBV29-1 and TRBJ2-5, the complete variable domain is SAVISQKPSRDICQRGTSLTIQCQVDSQVTMMFWYRQQPGQSLTLIATANQGSEATYESGFVIDKFPISRPNLTFSTLTVSNMSPEDSSIYLCSVNRGGGETQYFGPGTRLLVL.

V and J are TRBV5-4 and TRBJ2-2; 10 bases line up with TRBD2. The CDR3 consists of 15 residues. In germline, CDR1 is SGHNT, CDR2 YYREEE (reference sequence). V lost 4 bases to trimming and J lost 5 bases; unmatched junction nucleotides: 5. CDR3 sequence reads: CASSHPGLATGELFF. The CDR3 DNA reads TGTGCCAGCAGCCATCCGGGACTAGCGACCGGGGAGCTGTTTTTT.

The V gene is TRBV5-8, the J gene TRBJ1-2; a weak D match, TRBD1 (6 bases). The germline V gene encodes CDR1 SGHTS and CDR2 YDEGEE. V was shortened by 3 bases and J by 5 bases, with 14 bases between the two germline ends. The CDR3 totals 14 residues. The CDR3 reads CASSSETGPYGYTF. CDR3 sequence (DNA): TGTGCCAGCAGCTCGGAGACAGGACCGTATGGCTACACCTTC.

This clone was observed a few times. DNA for the CDR3: TGTGCCAGCAGCTACACGGGACAGGGGGGCGAGCAGTACTTC. It translates to CASSYTGQGGEQYF. The J gene is TRBJ2-7, the V gene TRBV5-6; 11 nucleotides align to TRBD1. Germline loops: CDR1 SGHDT, CDR2 YYEEEE. The CDR3 spans 14 residues. Trimming took 3 bases from V and 6 from J; bases not matched to a gene: 5.

This clone was found a few times. The chain uses TRBV13 and TRBJ2-3; 10 bases agree with TRBD2. CDR1 and CDR2 from the germline V gene are PRHDT and FYEKMQ (reference sequence). The V gene end was trimmed by 3 bases and the J gene end by 3 bases; junction bases not matched to a gene: 9. The CDR3 loop spans 17 amino acids. CDR3 region: CASSLEGSGRVTDTQYF. CDR3 DNA sequence: TGTGCCAGCAGCTTGGAAGGGAGCGGGAGGGTTACAGATACGCAGTATTTT. Full variable domain (rest looked up from reference TRBV13 and TRBJ2-3): AAGVIQSPRHLIKEKRETATLKCYPIPRHDTVYWYQQGPGQDPQFLISFYEKMQSDKGSIPDRFSAQQFSDYHSELNMSSLELGDSALYFCASSLEGSGRVTDTQYFGPGTRLTVL.

This chain joins TRBV7-9 and TRBJ2-7; no clear D. Trimming pared 0 bases from V and 6 bases from J, leaving 6 bases between. This CDR3 is built from 12 residues. Germline V gene data show CDR1 as SEHNR and CDR2 as FQNEAQ (reference sequence). The CDR3: CASSLAGGEQYF. The CDR3 coding sequence is TGTGCCAGCAGCTTAGCAGGCGGCGAGCAGTACTTC.

This chain links TRBV2 with TRBJ2-5; 11 nucleotides agree with TRBD2. This CDR3 has 16 residues. The germline gives CDR1 SNHLY, CDR2 FYNNEI. Trimming removed 6 bases from V and 4 bases from J; junction bases left unmatched: 10. The chain's CDR3 is CASSALLAGGRETQYF. The CDR3 coding sequence is TGTGCCAGCAGCGCGTTGTTAGCGGGGGGGCGAGAGACCCAGTACTTC.

V usage is TRBV7-9 and J usage is TRBJ1-4, with a possible D match to TRBD1 (5 bases). This CDR3 has 18 amino acids. CDR1 and CDR2 from the germline V gene are SEHNR and FQNEAQ (reference sequence). V was pared by 5 bases and J by 5 bases, with 24 bases between. This CDR3 reads CASSPRRGLTRPNEKLFF. The CDR3 coding sequence is TGTGCCAGCAGCCCTCGAAGGGGCCTTACAAGACCCAATGAAAAACTGTTTTTT.

The chain employs TRBV7-7 and TRBJ2-1, with D possibly TRBD2 on 7 matching bases. V was cut by 5 bases and J by 6 bases, with 14 bases left in between. Per germline, CDR1 SSHAT and CDR2 FNYEAQ (reference sequence). This CDR3 is built from 14 residues. This CDR3 is CASSMRGGANEQFF. Here the CDR3 DNA reads TGTGCCAGCAGCATGAGAGGGGGGGCCAATGAGCAGTTCTTC.

A few counts support this clone. The genes are TRBV25-1 and TRBJ1-5; D is unresolved. CDR3 length: 15 amino acids. With 3 bases removed from V and 4 bases from J, the gap between germline ends came to 13 bases. Per the germline V gene, CDR1 is MGHDK and CDR2 is SYGVNS. CDR3 amino acids: CASSDSRHVNQPQHF. CDR3 coding DNA: TGTGCCAGCAGTGACAGCCGACACGTAAATCAGCCCCAGCATTTT.

V is TRBV19 and J is TRBJ1-2; D gene unclear. The CDR3 consists of 15 residues. V dropped 0 bases and J dropped 6 bases, with 14 bases sitting between them. Germline CDR1 reads LNHDA; CDR2 reads SQIVND (reference sequence). Here the CDR3 DNA reads TGTGCCAGTAGTATAGATCGCTCAGGTGGCCATGGCTACACCTTC. This encodes CASSIDRSGGHGYTF.